The sequence of this TCR beta chain was determined in a study of shared clonotypes between healthy human individuals (dated by TCRdb to 2018 to 2020). With respect to the entire study: A couple of women and a few men aged 18 to 49 years were included in the cohort. Per donor, leukapheresis produced somewhere between about 0.8 and 9.5 billion PBMCs. To estimate repertoire size and how much clonotype sharing occurs between individuals, the study deeply sequenced the blood TCR repertoires of about five healthy adults. For each donor, CD4 naive and CD4 memory were each given three plates, CD8 naive was given two plates, and CD8 memory was given one plate. Libraries were prepared and TCR repertoires were sequenced by different laboratories using diverse techniques, in order to increase sequencing depth and limit assay-specific biases. Study-level results and caveats: Pairwise subsampling indicated that sequencing depth was expected to affect the degree of clonotype sharing among donors. Sampling was restricted to blood, and TCR repertoires in tissue are likely to differ from TCR repertoires in blood. Because the study included only a small number of donors, the genetic and exposure-history diversity represented was limited. Sharing across a handful of donors was observed for approximately 5% of naive CD4, 3% to 4% of naive CD8, 2% to 2.5% of memory CD4, and about 0.38% of memory CD8 clonotypes. Even with the large sequencing depth, rarefaction of the sorted-subset datasets indicated that sequencing was incomplete. Higher generation probabilities were observed for clonotypes shared by all four sorted-subset donors than for non-shared clonotypes. Larger estimated clonotype richness was generally found for naive subsets than for memory subsets.

Using the deep immunoSEQ assay, multiplex PCR amplified TCR CDR3 regions from genomic DNA. Genomic DNA extracted from each cell subset was distributed evenly over all wells of several immunoSEQ 96-well plates, and each plate served as one replicate. For sorted subsets, about 0.2 ug genomic DNA, equal to approximately 30,000 T cell genomes, was loaded into each replicate PCR. The purified libraries were quantified using a Qubit 3.0 fluorometer, sized with a Bioanalyzer 2100, and then quantified again using the KAPA Library Quantification kit. A separate single-read 150-cycle Illumina NextSeq 550 flow cell was used to sequence each immunoSEQ 96-well plate. On the authors' methods: Because the immunoSEQ output included only junctional sequences and no quality scores, the filtering could not be the same as the filtering used for full-length reads. To assign V/J genes and CDR3, sequences were annotated using PyIR, a Python wrapper for IgBLAST v1.9, with IMGT germline references. Reads with weak V/J assignments (E-value above 1e-6), missing CDR3, stop codons, out-of-frame junctions, or ambiguous translated residues were removed. V3J clonotypes were defined as sequences sharing the same inferred V gene, J gene, and CDR3 amino acid sequence. Percentage overlap between repertoires was calculated by dividing the number of shared unique clonotypes by the size of the smaller repertoire. Three approaches were used to assess repertoire richness: RTK rarefaction, the Chao1 estimator, and Recon v2.1 estimates of unobserved clonotypes. OLGA was used to compute generation probabilities for all TCRbeta clonotypes that the gDNA method yielded from a few donors. TCRdb re-hosts the immuneACCESS table, in-frame sequences only. Its copies lack some clones; in the studies checked, an unresolved V gene accounts for under half of them, and the cause for the rest is not known. The DNA gave D and trimming, while V, J and clone size come from that table. This sample holds around 1.9 million clones; 93% were observed only once. The ten largest clones capture less than 2% of the sample.

CD8 naive samples consisted of CD45RO-negative cells that were positively selected for CCR7, yielding a CD45RA+CCR7+ population without TemRA cells. The donors were healthy, HIV-negative adults with no recently reported acute infections or vaccinations. Every donor was a Caucasian adult living in Nashville, Tennessee, USA. After blood collection by leukapheresis, PBMCs were isolated using Ficoll-Histopaque density gradient centrifugation and then cryopreserved in the vapor phase of liquid nitrogen. Analytical flow cytometry was used to check the purity and quantity of every magnetically sorted T cell population. Genomic DNA was isolated from each sorted fraction and quantified by UV absorbance on a Nanodrop 2000c. Remarks on this clone: Its recognized antigen is unknown. One base away there is no much larger clone; base qualities are not given.

Including cysteine and phenylalanine, the CDR3 has 15 amino acids. Just the 45-base CDR3 DNA is kept, in frame starting at base 1. The junction carries 15 bases between V and J, which are trimmed by 3 bases and 7 bases respectively. As encoded in the germline V gene (reference sequence), CDR1 is LNHDA while CDR2 is SQIVND. The chain is made from TRBV19 and TRBJ1-4; perhaps TRBD1 is the D gene, with 5 bases matching. This TCR was recovered from a man between 18 and 29 years old in good health. Some clones in this sample may be carry-over from other donors' samples. Sequencing input: naive CD8+ T cells from PBMCs. The cell subset or site label on this specimen signifies: CD45RA+CCR7+. The DNA reads TGTGCCAGTAGTATGCGGCCGGGACGAGGTGAAAAACTGTTTTTT. This is translated as CASSMRPGRGEKLFF.